The present T cell receptor beta chain was sequenced within a study of T cell responses to AZD1222 COVID-19 vaccine. Libraries were prepared by immunoSEQ multiplex PCR; TCRdb keeps only in-frame clonotypes and omits some of them. The table includes over 100,000 clones, 70% to 90% detected once. Per germline, CDR1 SNHLY and CDR2 FYNNEI. J was trimmed by 6 bases and V by 4 bases; bases with no gene match: 5. The CDR3 sequence is 14 residues long. The sample here was peripheral blood, taken on day 0 of AZD1222 vaccination. The J gene is TRBJ1-4, the V gene TRBV2, with 7 bases fitting TRBD1. The TCR originated in an adult in good health. CDR3: CASSAGTEYEKLFF. CDR3 sequence (DNA): TGTGCCAGCAGTGCCGGGACAGAGTATGAAAAACTGTTTTTT.